This paragraph covers one T cell receptor (beta chain) sequence. V lost 7 bases to trimming and J lost 6 bases; unmatched junction nucleotides: 5. There are 14 residues in the CDR3. Germline V gives CDR1 MNHEY, CDR2 SVGEGT. Reverse transcription used roughly 0.45 to 1 ug RNA and random hexamers. The TCR beta CDR3 was amplified by immunoSEQ multiplex PCR across 54 Vbeta, 13 Jbeta. A single record per CDR3 protein comes from TCRdb applying MiXCR to the immunoSEQ multiplex PCR reads. The sample gives about 250,000 distinct CDR3 sequences, around 95% of which show up once; 0.07% to 0.09% is in the top ten. The authors carried out high-throughput sequencing of TCR beta. They applied it to CD8+ and CD4+ T cells obtained from blood. The patients serving as multiple sclerosis controls were treatment-naive. They had stable or active relapsing-remitting disease and fulfilled revised McDonald criteria. Negative isolation was used for CD8+ and CD4+ T cells, and FACS enrichment was applied to TEMRA cells.

This entry belongs to a study of CD8 T cells in Susac syndrome. The chain is built from TRBV6-2 or TRBV6-3 and TRBJ1-5, with TRBD1 identical over 11 bases. This receptor was identified in a human donor with multiple sclerosis. Sequenced input: CD4+ T cells from PBMCs. The CDR3: CASTRDRGGQPQHF. In DNA form, the CDR3 reads TGTGCCAGCACCAGGGACAGGGGGGGTCAGCCCCAGCATTTT.